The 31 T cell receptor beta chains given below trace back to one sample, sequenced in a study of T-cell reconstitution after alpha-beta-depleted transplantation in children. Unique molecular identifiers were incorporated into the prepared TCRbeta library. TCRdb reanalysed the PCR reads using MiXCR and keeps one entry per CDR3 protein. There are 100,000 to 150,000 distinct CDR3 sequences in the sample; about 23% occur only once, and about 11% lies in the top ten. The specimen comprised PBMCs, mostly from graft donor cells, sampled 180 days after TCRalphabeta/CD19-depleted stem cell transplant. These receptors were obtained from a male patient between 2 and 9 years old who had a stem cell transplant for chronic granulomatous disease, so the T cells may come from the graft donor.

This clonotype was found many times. Here the CDR3 reads CSARRQGAQETQYF. The CDR3 DNA reads as TGCAGTGCTAGGAGACAGGGGGCCCAAGAGACCCAGTACTTC. J is TRBJ2-5 and V is TRBV20-1, with 10 bases that match TRBD1. Germline CDR1 reads DFQATT; CDR2 reads SNEGSKA (reference sequence). The ends lost 3 bases at V and 1 base at J; junction bases unmatched: 2. CDR3 length: 14 residues.

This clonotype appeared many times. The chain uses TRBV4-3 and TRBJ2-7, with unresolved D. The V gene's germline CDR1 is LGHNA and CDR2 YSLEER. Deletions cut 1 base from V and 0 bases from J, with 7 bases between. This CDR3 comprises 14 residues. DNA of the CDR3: TGCGCCAGCAGCCAAGTACCTAGCTCCTACGAGCAGTACTTC. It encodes CASSQVPSSYEQYF.

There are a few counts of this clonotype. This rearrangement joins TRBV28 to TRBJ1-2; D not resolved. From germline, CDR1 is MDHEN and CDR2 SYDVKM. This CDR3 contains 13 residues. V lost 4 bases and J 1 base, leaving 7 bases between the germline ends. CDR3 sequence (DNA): TGTGCCAGCAGTTATGTTATTAACTATGGCTACACCTTC. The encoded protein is CASSYVINYGYTF.

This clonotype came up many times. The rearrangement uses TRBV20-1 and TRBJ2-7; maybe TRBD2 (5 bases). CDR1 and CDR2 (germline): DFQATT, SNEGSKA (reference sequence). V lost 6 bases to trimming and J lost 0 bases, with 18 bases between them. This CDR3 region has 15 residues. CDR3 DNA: TGCAGTGCATATCTAGCAACCGCTAGCTCCTACGAGCAGTACTTC. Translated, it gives CSAYLATASSYEQYF.

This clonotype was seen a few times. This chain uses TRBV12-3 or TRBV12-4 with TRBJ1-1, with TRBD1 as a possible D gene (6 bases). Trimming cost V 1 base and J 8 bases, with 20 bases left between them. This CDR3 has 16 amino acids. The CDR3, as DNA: TGTGCCAGCAGTTTAGGGTGGGGGAGAACTGGACAGGAAGCTTTCTTT. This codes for CASSLGWGRTGQEAFF.

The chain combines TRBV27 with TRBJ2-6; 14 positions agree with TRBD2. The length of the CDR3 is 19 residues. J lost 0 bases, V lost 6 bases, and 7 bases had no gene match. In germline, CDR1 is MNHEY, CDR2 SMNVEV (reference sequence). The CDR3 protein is CASSYGLAGGSSGANVLTF. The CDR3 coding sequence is TGTGCCAGCAGCTACGGACTAGCGGGAGGTAGCTCTGGGGCCAACGTCCTGACTTTC.

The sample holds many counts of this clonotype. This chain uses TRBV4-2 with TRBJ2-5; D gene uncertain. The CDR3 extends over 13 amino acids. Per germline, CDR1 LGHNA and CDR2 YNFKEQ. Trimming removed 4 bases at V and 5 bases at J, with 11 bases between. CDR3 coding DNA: TGTGCCAGCAGCCCAGGAGTATGGGAGACCCAGTACTTC. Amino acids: CASSPGVWETQYF.

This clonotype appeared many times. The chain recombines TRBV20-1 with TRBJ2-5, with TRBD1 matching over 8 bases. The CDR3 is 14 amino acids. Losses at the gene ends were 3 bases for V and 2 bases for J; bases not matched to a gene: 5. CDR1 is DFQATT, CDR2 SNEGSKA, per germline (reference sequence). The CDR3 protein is CSASYRTGQETQYF. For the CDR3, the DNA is TGCAGTGCTAGTTATCGGACAGGGCAAGAGACCCAGTACTTC.

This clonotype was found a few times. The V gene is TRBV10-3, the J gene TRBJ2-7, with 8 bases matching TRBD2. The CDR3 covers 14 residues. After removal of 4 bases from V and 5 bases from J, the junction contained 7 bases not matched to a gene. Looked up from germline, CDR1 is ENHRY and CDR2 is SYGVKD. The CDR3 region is CAISAREGIHEQYF. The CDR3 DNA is TGTGCCATCAGTGCCCGGGAGGGCATCCACGAGCAGTACTTC.

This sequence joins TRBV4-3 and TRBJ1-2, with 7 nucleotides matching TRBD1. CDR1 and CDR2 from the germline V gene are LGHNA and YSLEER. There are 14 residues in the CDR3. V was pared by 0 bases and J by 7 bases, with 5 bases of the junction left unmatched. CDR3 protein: CASSQEAGGSGYTF. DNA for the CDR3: TGCGCCAGCAGCCAAGAAGCAGGGGGGAGTGGCTACACCTTC.

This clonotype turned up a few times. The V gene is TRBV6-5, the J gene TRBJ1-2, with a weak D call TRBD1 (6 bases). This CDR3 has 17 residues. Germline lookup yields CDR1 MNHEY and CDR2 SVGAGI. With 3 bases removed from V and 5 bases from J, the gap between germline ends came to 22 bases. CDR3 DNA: TGTGCCAGCAGTTATTCTGTTCGCGTACAGGGAGGGTATGGCTACACCTTC. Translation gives CASSYSVRVQGGYGYTF.

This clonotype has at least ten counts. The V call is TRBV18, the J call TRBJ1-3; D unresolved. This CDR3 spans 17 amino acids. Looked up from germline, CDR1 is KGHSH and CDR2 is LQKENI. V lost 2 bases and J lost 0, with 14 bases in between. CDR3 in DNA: TGTGCCAGCTCACCATCCGCCCGGACCGCCTCTGGAAACACCATATATTTT. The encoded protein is CASSPSARTASGNTIYF.

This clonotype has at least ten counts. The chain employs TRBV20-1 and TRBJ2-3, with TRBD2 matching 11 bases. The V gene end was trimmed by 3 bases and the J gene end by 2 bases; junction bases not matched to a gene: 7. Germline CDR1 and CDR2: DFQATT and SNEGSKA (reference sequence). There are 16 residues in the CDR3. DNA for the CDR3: TGCAGTGCTAGTGTAACTAGCGGGGGCAACACAGATACGCAGTATTTT. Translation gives CSASVTSGGNTDTQYF.

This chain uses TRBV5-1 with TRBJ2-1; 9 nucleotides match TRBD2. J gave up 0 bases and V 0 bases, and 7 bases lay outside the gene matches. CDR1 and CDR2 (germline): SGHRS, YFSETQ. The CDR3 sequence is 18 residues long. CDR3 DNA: TGCGCCAGCAGCTTGGCCCACGGCGGGAGGGCCTCCTACAATGAGCAGTTCTTC. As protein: CASSLAHGGRASYNEQFF.

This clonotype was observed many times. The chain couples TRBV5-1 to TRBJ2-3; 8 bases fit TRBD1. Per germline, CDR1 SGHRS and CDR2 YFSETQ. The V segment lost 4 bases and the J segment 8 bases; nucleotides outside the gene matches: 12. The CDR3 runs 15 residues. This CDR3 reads CASSGQGDPAGTQYF. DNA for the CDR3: TGCGCCAGCAGCGGACAGGGTGACCCCGCAGGTACGCAGTATTTT.

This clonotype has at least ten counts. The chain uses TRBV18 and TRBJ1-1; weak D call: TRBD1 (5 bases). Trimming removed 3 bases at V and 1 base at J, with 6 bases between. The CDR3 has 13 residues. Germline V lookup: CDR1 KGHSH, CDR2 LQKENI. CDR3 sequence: CASSPGQNTEAFF. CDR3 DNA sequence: TGTGCCAGCTCACCCGGACAGAACACTGAAGCTTTCTTT.

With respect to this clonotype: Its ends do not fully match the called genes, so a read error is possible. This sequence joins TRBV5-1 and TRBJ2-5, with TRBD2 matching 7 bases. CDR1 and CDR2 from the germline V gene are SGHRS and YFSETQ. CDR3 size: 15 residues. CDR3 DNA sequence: TGCGCCAGCAGCTTGGACGGCCTGGGCGGGGCGGGAGATCGCTTC. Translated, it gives CASSLDGLGGAGDRF.

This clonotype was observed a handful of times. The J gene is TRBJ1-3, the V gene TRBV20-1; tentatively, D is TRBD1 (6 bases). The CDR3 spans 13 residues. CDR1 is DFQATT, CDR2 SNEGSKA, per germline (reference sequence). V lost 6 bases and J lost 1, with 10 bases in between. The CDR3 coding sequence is TGCAGTGCACTCGGACAGTCTGGAAACACCATATATTTT. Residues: CSALGQSGNTIYF.

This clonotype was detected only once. CDR3 bases: TGTGCCAGCAGCCCAATGGGGGGGAGCGTGTACGAGCAGTACTTC. Translated, it gives CASSPMGGSVYEQYF. The rearrangement links TRBV6-1 to TRBJ2-7, with 7 positions matching TRBD2. This CDR3 region has 15 residues. The V gene end was trimmed by 6 bases and the J gene end by 4 bases; junction bases not matched to a gene: 12. Germline V CDR1 and CDR2: MNHNS, SASEGT.

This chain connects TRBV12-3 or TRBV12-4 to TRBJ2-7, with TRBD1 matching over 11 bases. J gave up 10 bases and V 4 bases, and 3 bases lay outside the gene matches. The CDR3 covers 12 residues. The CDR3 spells CASSSGTGGQYF. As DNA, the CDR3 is TGTGCCAGCAGTTCCGGGACAGGGGGACAGTACTTC.

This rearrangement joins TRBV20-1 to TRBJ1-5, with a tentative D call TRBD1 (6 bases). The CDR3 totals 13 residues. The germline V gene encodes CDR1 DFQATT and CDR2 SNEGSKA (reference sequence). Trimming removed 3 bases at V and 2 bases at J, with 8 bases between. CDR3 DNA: TGCAGTGCTAGGCCAGGGGGCAATCAGCCCCAGCATTTT. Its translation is CSARPGGNQPQHF.

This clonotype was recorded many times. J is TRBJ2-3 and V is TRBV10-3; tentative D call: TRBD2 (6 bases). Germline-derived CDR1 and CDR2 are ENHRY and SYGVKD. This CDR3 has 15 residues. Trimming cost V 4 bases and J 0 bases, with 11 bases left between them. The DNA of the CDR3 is TGTGCCATCAGTGTTAGTGGGACTAGCACAGATACGCAGTATTTT. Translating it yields CAISVSGTSTDTQYF.

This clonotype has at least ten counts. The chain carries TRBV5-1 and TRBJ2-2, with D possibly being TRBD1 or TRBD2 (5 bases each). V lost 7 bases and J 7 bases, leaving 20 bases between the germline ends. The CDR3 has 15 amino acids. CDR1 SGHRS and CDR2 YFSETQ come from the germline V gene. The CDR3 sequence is CASWVDGTQGGELFF. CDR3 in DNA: TGCGCCAGCTGGGTCGATGGGACCCAGGGCGGGGAGCTGTTTTTT. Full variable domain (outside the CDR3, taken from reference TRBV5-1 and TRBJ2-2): KAGVTQTPRYLIKTRGQQVTLSCSPISGHRSVSWYQQTPGQGLQFLFEYFSETQRNKGNFPGRFSGRQFSNSRSEMNVSTLELGDSALYLCASWVDGTQGGELFFGEGSRLTVL.

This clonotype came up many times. The CDR3 coding sequence is TGTGCCAGCAGCAAAGCGCAGACAGCCAATAATGAAAAACTGTTTTTT. It yields the protein CASSKAQTANNEKLFF. The chain employs TRBV21-1 and TRBJ1-4; the table's D call TRBD1 went unverified against the DNA. TRBV21-1 is shown as a pseudogene. This CDR3 region has 16 residues.

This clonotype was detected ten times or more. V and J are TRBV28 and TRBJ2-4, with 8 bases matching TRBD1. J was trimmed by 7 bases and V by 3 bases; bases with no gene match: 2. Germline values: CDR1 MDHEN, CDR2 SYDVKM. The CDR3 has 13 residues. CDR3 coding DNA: TGTGCCAGCAGTTTCAACAGGGGGAACATTCAGTACTTC. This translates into CASSFNRGNIQYF.

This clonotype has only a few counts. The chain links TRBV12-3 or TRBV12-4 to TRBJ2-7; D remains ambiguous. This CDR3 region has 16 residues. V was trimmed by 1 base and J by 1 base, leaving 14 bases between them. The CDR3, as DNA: TGTGCCAGCAGTTTAGGGGCAGGTGCGATATCCTACGAGCAGTACTTC. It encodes CASSLGAGAISYEQYF.

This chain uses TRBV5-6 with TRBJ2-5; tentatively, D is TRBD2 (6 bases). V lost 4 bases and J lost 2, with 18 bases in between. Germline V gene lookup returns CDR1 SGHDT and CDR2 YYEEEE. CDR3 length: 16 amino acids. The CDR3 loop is CASSHPYGGIQETQYF. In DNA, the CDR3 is TGTGCCAGCAGCCACCCGTATGGGGGGATTCAAGAGACCCAGTACTTC.

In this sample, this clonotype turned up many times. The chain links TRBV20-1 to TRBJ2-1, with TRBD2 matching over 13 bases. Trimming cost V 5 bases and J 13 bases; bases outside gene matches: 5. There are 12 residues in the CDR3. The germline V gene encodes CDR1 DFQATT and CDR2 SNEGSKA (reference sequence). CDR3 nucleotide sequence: TGCAGTGCTCGGGGGACTAGCGGGACCCAGTTCTTC. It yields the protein CSARGTSGTQFF.

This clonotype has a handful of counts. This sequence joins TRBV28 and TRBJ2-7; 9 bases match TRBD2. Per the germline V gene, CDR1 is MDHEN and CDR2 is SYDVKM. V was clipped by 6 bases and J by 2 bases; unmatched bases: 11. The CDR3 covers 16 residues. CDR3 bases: TGTGCCAGCAGCGTGACTCTAGCGGGATATACCTACGAGCAGTACTTC. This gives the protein CASSVTLAGYTYEQYF.

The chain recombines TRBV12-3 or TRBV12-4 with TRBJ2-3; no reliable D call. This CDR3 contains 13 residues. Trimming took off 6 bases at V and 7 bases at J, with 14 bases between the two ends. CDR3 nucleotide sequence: TGTGCCAGCAGACCCGACCCAGCCCATACGCAGTATTTT. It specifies CASRPDPAHTQYF.

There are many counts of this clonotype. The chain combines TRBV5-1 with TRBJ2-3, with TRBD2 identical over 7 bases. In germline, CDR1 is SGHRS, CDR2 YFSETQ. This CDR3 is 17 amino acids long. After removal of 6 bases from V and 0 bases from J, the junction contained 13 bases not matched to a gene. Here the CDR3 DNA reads TGCGCCAGCACTACCCGGGGGGTCTTGCTCAGCACAGATACGCAGTATTTT. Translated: CASTTRGVLLSTDTQYF.